These 21 T cell receptor beta chains share one sample of origin, sequenced in a study of CD8 T cells in Susac syndrome. When the RNA was reverse transcribed, random hexamers were used with an input of roughly 0.5 to 1 ug. MiXCR was run by TCRdb on the immunoSEQ multiplex PCR reads, yielding one entry per CDR3 protein. The sample records over 150,000 distinct CDR3 sequences, roughly 95% being singletons. The sample comprised CD4+ T cells from PBMCs. These receptors all stem from a human donor with Susac syndrome.

This chain links TRBV12-3 or TRBV12-4 with TRBJ2-2; perhaps TRBD1 as D (6 bases). The ends were cut back, 4 bases at V and 7 bases at J, with 13 bases in the middle. The CDR3 sequence is 14 residues long. The CDR3 nucleotides read TGTGCCAGCAGTTCAGAACAGGGTTACGGGGAGCTGTTTTTT. Amino acids: CASSSEQGYGELFF.

CDR3 loop: CAWSIGADTDTQYF. The CDR3 DNA reads TGTGCCTGGAGTATAGGGGCGGACACAGATACGCAGTATTTT. This chain joins TRBV30 and TRBJ2-3; D is possibly TRBD1 (5 bases). The CDR3 consists of 14 residues. From germline, CDR1 is GTSNPN and CDR2 SVGIG (reference sequence). Trimming pared 2 bases from V and 2 bases from J, leaving 11 bases between.

The chain recombines TRBV4-1 with TRBJ2-3, with 8 nucleotides matching TRBD2. V shed 3 bases and J 4 bases; nucleotides not matched to a gene: 12. CDR1 is MGHRA, CDR2 YSYEKL, per germline. The CDR3 is 17 residues long. CDR3 loop: CASSQLFGLARADTQYF. In DNA, the CDR3 is TGCGCCAGCAGCCAGTTGTTTGGACTAGCTAGGGCAGATACGCAGTATTTT.

The chain has TRBV6-2 or TRBV6-3 and TRBJ2-5, with TRBD1 matching 11 bases. The CDR3 is 19 residues long. CDR1 is MNHEY, CDR2 SVGEGT, per germline. V shed 6 bases and J 2 bases; nucleotides not matched to a gene: 17. In nucleotides, the CDR3 is TGTGCCAGCAGCCGTCCCGGGACAGGGGGGTCCGGCAAACAAGAGACCCAGTACTTC. It is translated as CASSRPGTGGSGKQETQYF.

The chain uses TRBV6-1 and TRBJ2-7, with D possibly matching TRBD2 (6 bases). The CDR3 covers 13 residues. The germline V gene encodes CDR1 MNHNS and CDR2 SASEGT. Trimming removed 6 bases from V and 4 bases from J, with 13 bases in between. CDR3 protein: CASRGGLPYEQYV. The CDR3 bases are TGTGCCAGCAGGGGCGGACTACCATACGAGCAGTACGTC.

This clonotype is a singleton in its sample. The rearrangement uses TRBV28 and TRBJ2-5, with D uncertain. V lost 6 bases and J lost 4, with 12 bases in between. CDR3 size: 13 residues. Per germline, CDR1 MDHEN and CDR2 SYDVKM. CDR3 bases: TGTGCCAGCAGCGCGGAGCTGGCAGAGACCCAGTACTTC. It specifies CASSAELAETQYF.

The J gene is TRBJ2-1, the V gene TRBV12-3 or TRBV12-4, with a possible D match to TRBD2 (6 bases). V was cut by 5 bases and J by 2 bases, with 16 bases left in between. The length of the CDR3 is 16 residues. The chain's CDR3 is CASSPLGGDTYNEQFF. The CDR3 DNA reads as TGTGCCAGCAGTCCGTTGGGGGGAGACACCTACAATGAGCAGTTCTTC.

The chain employs TRBV28 and TRBJ2-7; 11 bases are shared with TRBD1. V shed 5 bases and J 2 bases; nucleotides not matched to a gene: 8. The CDR3 is 16 amino acids. CDR1 MDHEN and CDR2 SYDVKM come from the germline V gene. For the CDR3, the DNA is TGTGCCAGCAGTCCATCCGGACAGGGGGCTCCCTACGAGCAGTACTTC. It codes for CASSPSGQGAPYEQYF.

The rearrangement uses TRBV20-1 and TRBJ1-2, with D uncertain. Germline-derived CDR1 and CDR2 are DFQATT and SNEGSKA (reference sequence). V lost 5 bases and J 8 bases, leaving 15 bases between the germline ends. The CDR3 is 12 amino acids. In DNA, the CDR3 is TGCAGTGCTGATTCAGGACCCAAAGGCTACACCTTC. Translating it yields CSADSGPKGYTF.

J is TRBJ1-2 and V is TRBV4-3; 8 nucleotides agree with TRBD1. The V and J ends lost 4 bases and 6 bases, in that order; junction bases with no gene match: 10. Per the germline V gene, CDR1 is LGHNA and CDR2 is YSLEER. The length of the CDR3 is 15 residues. The CDR3 sequence: CASSRQGGTGDGYTF. DNA of the CDR3: TGCGCCAGCAGCCGGCAAGGTGGGACAGGTGATGGCTACACCTTC.

The chain joins TRBV9 to TRBJ2-1, with a tentative D call TRBD2 (5 bases). The CDR3 has 13 residues. V lost 0 bases to trimming and J lost 6 bases, with 7 bases between them. Germline CDR1 is SGDLS and CDR2 is YYNGEE. The CDR3 DNA reads as TGTGCCAGCAGCGTAGGTGAGGGCAATGAGCAGTTCTTC. Amino acids: CASSVGEGNEQFF.

The chain has TRBV18 and TRBJ2-5; TRBD1 agrees at 10 bases. The CDR3 is 15 amino acids. Germline V gives CDR1 KGHSH, CDR2 LQKENI. Unmatched junction bases numbered 4, after V lost 1 base and J lost 5 bases. The CDR3 coding sequence is TGTGCCAGCTCACCACGACAGGGGGCGGAGGAGACCCAGTACTTC. This sequence encodes CASSPRQGAEETQYF. Supplemented by reference TRBV18 and TRBJ2-5, the full variable domain reads NAGVMQNPRHLVRRRGQEARLRCSPMKGHSHVYWYRQLPEEGLKFMVYLQKENIIDESGMPKERFSAEFPKEGPSILRIQQVVRGDSAAYFCASSPRQGAEETQYFGPGTRLLVL.

The chain is built from TRBV28 and TRBJ2-5; D possibly matches TRBD1 or TRBD2 (7 bases each). This CDR3 region has 17 residues. Germline V gene data show CDR1 as MDHEN and CDR2 as SYDVKM. V lost 2 bases, J lost 5 bases, and 21 bases lay in between. The CDR3 nucleotides are TGTGCCAGCAGTTTAGAACCGACAGGGAGGGCGGTGGAGACCCAGTACTTC. It codes for CASSLEPTGRAVETQYF.

V is TRBV29-1 and J is TRBJ2-7; 9 bases are shared with TRBD1. CDR1 and CDR2 from the germline V gene are SQVTM and ANQGSEA. The CDR3 loop spans 20 amino acids. J was trimmed by 1 base and V by 7 bases; bases with no gene match: 26. CDR3: CSAVRVVWTGEDRVSYEQYV. CDR3 bases: TGCAGCGCTGTCCGGGTTGTGTGGACAGGGGAAGACAGGGTATCCTACGAGCAGTACGTC.

This sequence joins TRBV7-9 and TRBJ1-4; 7 bases fit TRBD1. The CDR3 contains 16 residues. Germline V lookup: CDR1 SEHNR, CDR2 FQNEAQ (reference sequence). Trimming at V came to 4 bases and at J to 5 bases, leaving 10 bases not matched to a gene. CDR3 region: CASSSGSQGFNEKLFF. CDR3 nucleotides: TGTGCCAGCAGCTCCGGCTCACAGGGGTTCAATGAAAAACTGTTTTTT.

V gene TRBV20-1 combines with J gene TRBJ2-6, with D perhaps matching TRBD1 or TRBD2 (5 bases each). This CDR3 contains 16 residues. The germline CDR1 and CDR2 sequences are DFQATT and SNEGSKA (reference sequence). V lost 6 bases to trimming and J lost 0 bases, with 15 bases between them. The DNA of the CDR3 is TGCAGTGCATGGGGGACCGCGAGCTCTGGGGCCAACGTCCTGACTTTC. Translating gives CSAWGTASSGANVLTF.

V is TRBV9 and J is TRBJ1-2; D is unresolved. V was clipped by 0 bases and J by 11 bases, with 11 bases between them. There are 12 residues in the CDR3. CDR1 and CDR2 (germline): SGDLS, YYNGEE. CDR3: CASSVAGSSYTF. The CDR3 DNA is TGTGCCAGCAGCGTAGCGGGGTCAAGTTACACCTTC.

This clonotype was picked up one time. V gene TRBV20-1 combines with J gene TRBJ2-5; no clear D gene. This CDR3 region has 13 residues. Germline V gene sequence: CDR1 DFQATT, CDR2 SNEGSKA (reference sequence). Trimming pared 6 bases from V and 2 bases from J, leaving 13 bases between. The CDR3 protein is CSAPFKEQETQYF. CDR3 nucleotide sequence: TGCAGTGCGCCATTTAAGGAGCAAGAGACCCAGTACTTC.

The rearrangement links TRBV6-5 to TRBJ2-5, with 9 bases matching TRBD1. This CDR3 is built from 15 residues. The J segment lost 4 bases and the V segment lost 2 bases, leaving 5 bases of the junction unmatched. Per the germline V gene, CDR1 is MNHEY and CDR2 is SVGAGI. CDR3 sequence: CASSYDRDRAETQYF. CDR3 bases: TGTGCCAGCAGTTACGATCGGGACAGGGCAGAGACCCAGTACTTC.

This chain joins TRBV14 and TRBJ2-7, with D hard to call. V lost 0 bases, J lost 7 bases, and 10 bases lay in between. Germline assignment: CDR1 SGHDN and CDR2 FVKESK. The CDR3 consists of 13 residues. The CDR3 spells CASSQDGVGEQYF. The DNA of the CDR3 is TGTGCCAGCAGCCAAGATGGGGTGGGGGAGCAGTACTTC. The variable domain in full, completed from reference TRBV14 and TRBJ2-7, reads EAGVTQFPSHSVIEKGQTVTLRCDPISGHDNLYWYRRVMGKEIKFLLHFVKESKQDESGMPNNRFLAERTGGTYSTLKVQPAELEDSGVYFCASSQDGVGEQYFGPGTRLTVT.

The chain has TRBV7-2 and TRBJ2-5; weak D call: TRBD1 (6 bases). Germline values: CDR1 SGHTA, CDR2 FQGNSA. V lost 1 base, J lost 2 bases, and 11 bases lay in between. The CDR3 consists of 15 residues. The CDR3 is CASSLDGTMQETQYF. Here the CDR3 DNA reads TGTGCCAGCAGCTTAGATGGGACAATGCAAGAGACCCAGTACTTC. The full variable domain, rest sourced from reference TRBV7-2 and TRBJ2-5, is GAGVSQSPSNKVTEKGKDVELRCDPISGHTALYWYRQSLGQGLEFLIYFQGNSAPDKSGLPSDRFSAERTGGSVSTLTIQRTQQEDSAVYLCASSLDGTMQETQYFGPGTRLLVL.